This T cell receptor beta chain was sequenced during a study of human T cells and chemical hapten exposure. Whole-study context: The study patch tested 0.01% DPC on the upper back and read results at 6 days. Broader study findings: Expanded TCRs grouped into significantly more large CDR3 similarity clusters than controls produced.

Individual cDNA molecules each carried unique molecular identifiers attached by the library. Via MiXCR, TCRdb re-called the RACE reads, giving one row per CDR3 protein. The table has 75,000 to 90,000 distinct CDR3 sequences, 6% to 9% seen once; the top ten hold approximately 1.5%. As for time point: patch test 1, 2 weeks after DPC sensitization. Indicated treatment: therapeutic diphenylcyclopropenone sensitization with weekly scalp DPC. This clonotype was found many times. Its antigen remains unidentified. With 8 bases removed from V and 0 bases from J, the gap between germline ends came to 9 bases. The CDR3 contains 13 residues. The V gene's germline CDR1 is ENHRY and CDR2 SYGVKD.

The chain joins TRBV10-3 to TRBJ2-3; D may be TRBD2 (5 bases). This TCR derives from a woman aged 25 to 39 with alopecia areata. Some clones in this sample may be carry-over from other donors' samples. Material: whole blood, obtained in connection with sensitization to the hapten diphenylcyclopropenone (DPC). The CDR3 nucleotides are TGTGCCATCCGGGATTTTAGCACAGATACGCAGTATTTT. Translation: CAIRDFSTDTQYF.